The next 27 T cell receptor beta chains were all read from a single sample in a study of beta chain features in type 1 diabetes. Broader study findings: TCRB CDR3s were moderately but significantly shorter in Type 1 diabetes patients in all four CD4+ subsets.

The sequenced template was cDNA made from the entire isolated RNA. Sequenced by immunoSEQ multiplex PCR; TCRdb stores in-frame clones only, minus some. Of about 640,000 clones in the sample, 9.5% to 15% are singletons; the top ten hold more than 0.095%. Their cognate antigens are unknown. The sequencing sample was made of naive CD4+ T cells from blood. Every receptor here comes from a man under 40 with type 1 diabetes.

This clone was counted a few times. V is TRBV5-4 and J is TRBJ2-1, with D hard to call. The V and J ends lost 4 bases and 0 bases respectively, with 11 bases between them. The CDR3 is 15 amino acids. Germline V gene sequence: CDR1 SGHNT, CDR2 YYREEE (reference sequence). This CDR3 reads CASSPEASSYNEQFF. Here the CDR3 DNA reads TGTGCCAGCAGCCCTGAGGCTAGCTCCTACAATGAGCAGTTCTTC.

V and J are TRBV6-5 and TRBJ2-3; 8 bases map to TRBD2. From germline, CDR1 is MNHEY and CDR2 SVGAGI. Losses at the gene ends were 6 bases for V and 3 bases for J; bases not matched to a gene: 8. This CDR3 is built from 15 residues. As DNA, the CDR3 is TGTGCCAGCAGGACCGGGACTAGAATAACAGATACGCAGTATTTT. It is translated as CASRTGTRITDTQYF.

This clone was found a few times. The chain employs TRBV9 and TRBJ2-5; possibly TRBD2 for D (6 bases). The ends were cut back, 4 bases at V and 1 base at J, with 14 bases in the middle. This CDR3 contains 15 residues. CDR1 and CDR2 from the germline V gene are SGDLS and YYNGEE. Written as DNA, the CDR3 is TGTGCCAGCAGCCTCCGTTACGGGGGCCAAGAGACCCAGTACTTC. This gives the protein CASSLRYGGQETQYF.

The chain uses TRBV10-3 and TRBJ2-5; 10 positions match TRBD2. The CDR3 contains 14 residues. V dropped 11 bases and J dropped 5; count of bases not matched to a gene: 11. The germline V gene has CDR1 ENHRY and CDR2 SYGVKD. The CDR3: CAATSGLGEETQYF. CDR3 bases: TGTGCCGCGACTAGCGGGCTTGGGGAGGAGACCCAGTACTTC.

The genes are TRBV7-2 and TRBJ2-7, with 8 nucleotides matching TRBD2. Trimming cost V 0 bases and J 3 bases; bases outside gene matches: 4. The CDR3 spans 15 residues. Germline lookup yields CDR1 SGHTA and CDR2 FQGNSA. The CDR3 DNA follows: TGTGCCAGCAGCTTAGCGACGGGGGGGCTCTACGAGCAGTACTTC. Translation gives CASSLATGGLYEQYF.

This rearrangement joins TRBV28 to TRBJ1-5; a weak D match, TRBD1 (5 bases). This CDR3 comprises 15 residues. With 2 bases removed from V and 6 bases from J, the gap between germline ends came to 14 bases. CDR1 is MDHEN and CDR2 is SYDVKM in the germline V gene. The CDR3 is CASSLVRGRIQPQHF. The CDR3 DNA reads as TGTGCCAGCAGTTTAGTCCGGGGCCGGATTCAGCCCCAGCATTTT. Drawing the rest from reference TRBV28 and TRBJ1-5, the complete variable domain is DVKVTQSSRYLVKRTGEKVFLECVQDMDHENMFWYRQDPGLGLRLIYFSYDVKMKEKGDIPEGYSVSREKKERFSLILESASTNQTSMYLCASSLVRGRIQPQHFGDGTRLSIL.

Only one count was recorded for this clone. The chain links TRBV10-3 to TRBJ1-1, with D uncertain. Trimming removed 5 bases at V and 2 bases at J, with 15 bases between. This CDR3 comprises 15 residues. Germline values: CDR1 ENHRY, CDR2 SYGVKD. CDR3 DNA sequence: TGTGCCATCAGTAGCGAGAGTCCGGGTAACACTGAAGCTTTCTTT. It translates to CAISSESPGNTEAFF.

The rearrangement joins TRBV4-3 to TRBJ2-7; 9 bases match TRBD1. The CDR3 is 15 amino acids. After removal of 4 bases from V and 1 base from J, the junction contained 5 bases not matched to a gene. CDR1 and CDR2 from the germline V gene are LGHNA and YSLEER. As DNA, the CDR3 is TGCGCCAGCAGCCGCCTCGGGACAGGGTCCTACGAGCAGTACTTC. Translated: CASSRLGTGSYEQYF.

In regard to this clone: This sample includes further DNA sequences coding for the same CDR3. This chain uses TRBV7-9 with TRBJ1-2, with D perhaps matching TRBD1 (5 bases). This CDR3 spans 13 amino acids. Per the germline V gene, CDR1 is SEHNR and CDR2 is FQNEAQ (reference sequence). V lost 3 bases and J 3 bases, leaving 8 bases between the germline ends. The CDR3 protein is CASSFQGDYGYTF. In DNA, the CDR3 is TGTGCCAGCAGCTTCCAGGGAGACTATGGCTACACCTTC.

This clone was detected only a few times. The rearrangement links TRBV30 to TRBJ2-3, with TRBD1 matching 7 bases. The CDR3 contains 13 residues. Germline CDR1 is GTSNPN and CDR2 is SVGIG (reference sequence). V gave up 7 bases and J gave up 0 bases; unmatched junction bases: 4. The CDR3 region is CASYRGSTDTQYF. Written as DNA, the CDR3 is TGTGCCTCCTACAGGGGAAGCACAGATACGCAGTATTTT.

The CDR3 DNA sequence: TGTGCCAGCAGCTTGGTTGGCGTGCTGTCGAAAGAGACCCAGTACTTC. This translates into CASSLVGVLSKETQYF. The rearrangement joins TRBV5-4 to TRBJ2-5; D remains ambiguous. V was shortened by 0 bases and J by 3 bases, with 15 bases between the two germline ends. The CDR3 is made up of 16 amino acids. The V gene's germline CDR1 is SGHNT and CDR2 YYREEE (reference sequence).

In this sample, this clone turned up a few times. This chain connects TRBV28 to TRBJ2-7; possible D gene TRBD2, 6 bases. This CDR3 has 14 amino acids. V lost 6 bases and J 3 bases, leaving 15 bases between the germline ends. Germline V lookup: CDR1 MDHEN, CDR2 SYDVKM. The CDR3 reads CASSSGGEGYEQYF. The CDR3 region has the DNA TGTGCCAGCAGCAGCGGAGGGGAAGGCTACGAGCAGTACTTC.

This chain links TRBV7-6 with TRBJ2-1, with D hard to call. CDR3 length: 13 residues. V was pared by 5 bases and J by 8 bases, with 13 bases between. Per germline, CDR1 SGHVS and CDR2 FNYEAQ. The CDR3 nucleotides are TGTGCCAGCAGCCGTCGTACCTCGCATGAGCAGTTCTTC. The encoded protein is CASSRRTSHEQFF.

This clone was seen only a few times. The chain has TRBV7-8 and TRBJ2-5; TRBD2 matches at 13 bases. Germline V CDR1 and CDR2: SGHVS, FQNEAQ. The CDR3 totals 19 residues. The trim removed 4 bases at V and 1 base at J, leaving 12 bases unmatched. The CDR3 nucleotides read TGTGCCAGCAGCTCCCTAGGACTAGCGGGGGCTCGACCCCAAGAGACCCAGTACTTC. Its translation is CASSSLGLAGARPQETQYF.

The chain links TRBV5-1 to TRBJ2-7; 7 positions agree with TRBD1. The J segment lost 1 base and the V segment lost 4 bases, leaving 5 bases of the junction unmatched. This CDR3 has 14 amino acids. The germline V gene has CDR1 SGHRS and CDR2 YFSETQ. The CDR3 protein is CASSLRDRSYEQYF. DNA for the CDR3: TGCGCCAGCAGCCTCCGGGACAGATCCTACGAGCAGTACTTC.

The chain carries TRBV7-2 and TRBJ2-2; 9 bases fit TRBD1. CDR3 length equals 16 residues. J lost 6 bases, V lost 5 bases, and 10 bases had no gene match. Germline assignment: CDR1 SGHTA and CDR2 FQGNSA. CDR3 residues: CASSQLGTGNAGELFF. DNA for the CDR3: TGTGCCAGCAGCCAGCTCGGGACAGGGAATGCCGGGGAGCTGTTTTTT.

A few counts support this clone. V usage is TRBV10-3 and J usage is TRBJ2-2; TRBD1 matches at 8 bases. From germline, CDR1 is ENHRY and CDR2 SYGVKD. V shed 6 bases and J 0 bases; nucleotides not matched to a gene: 6. This CDR3 spans 16 amino acids. Here the CDR3 DNA reads TGTGCCATCAGGATCGGACAGGGCGCGAACACCGGGGAGCTGTTTTTT. It specifies CAIRIGQGANTGELFF.

The rearrangement links TRBV6-5 to TRBJ2-7; no clear D. Germline loops: CDR1 MNHEY, CDR2 SVGAGI. The CDR3 sequence is 14 residues long. Trimming took 2 bases from V and 6 from J, leaving 14 bases between them. In DNA form, the CDR3 reads TGTGCCAGCAGTTACGTATCTACTCCTACCGAGCAGTACTTC. Its protein is CASSYVSTPTEQYF.

CDR3 in amino acids: CSVPRVTSGGPPISTDTQYF. The DNA of the CDR3 is TGCAGCGTTCCTCGGGTTACTAGCGGGGGCCCTCCCATTAGCACAGATACGCAGTATTTT. The V and J genes are TRBV29-1 and TRBJ2-3; 11 nucleotides align to TRBD2. CDR3 length equals 20 residues. Per the germline V gene, CDR1 is SQVTM and CDR2 is ANQGSEA. The junction had 19 bases not matched to a gene; V was cut back by 5 bases and J by 0 bases.

The rearrangement joins TRBV9 to TRBJ2-1; D is perhaps TRBD1 (5 bases). The CDR3 length is 14 residues. The germline V gene has CDR1 SGDLS and CDR2 YYNGEE. Trimming left V 0 bases short and J 9 bases short, with 13 bases between. The CDR3 protein is CASSVAPGKGEQFF. The CDR3 coding sequence is TGTGCCAGCAGCGTAGCCCCAGGGAAAGGTGAGCAGTTCTTC. The full variable domain, rest sourced from reference TRBV9 and TRBJ2-1, is DSGVTQTPKHLITATGQRVTLRCSPRSGDLSVYWYQQSLDQGLQFLIQYYNGEERAKGNILERFSAQQFPDLHSELNLSSLELGDSALYFCASSVAPGKGEQFFGPGTRLTVL.

This clone was seen more than once but under ten times. The chain recombines TRBV28 with TRBJ2-2; D is undetermined. This CDR3 has 14 amino acids. V was pared by 7 bases and J by 0 bases, with 9 bases between. Germline CDR1 is MDHEN and CDR2 is SYDVKM. DNA of the CDR3: TGTGCCAGCAACTCCCCTGCGAACACCGGGGAGCTGTTTTTT. It translates to CASNSPANTGELFF.

This clone was seen a handful of times. V is TRBV19 and J is TRBJ2-2, with 10 bases that match TRBD1. The V segment lost 4 bases and the J segment 2 bases; nucleotides outside the gene matches: 4. CDR3 length: 16 residues. The germline gives CDR1 LNHDA, CDR2 SQIVND (reference sequence). CDR3 DNA sequence: TGTGCCAGTAGTACCGGGGACAGGGGCAACACCGGGGAGCTGTTTTTT. This sequence encodes CASSTGDRGNTGELFF.

This clone was detected a few times. V gene TRBV18 combines with J gene TRBJ2-1; TRBD2 agrees at 11 bases. V was pared by 4 bases and J by 1 base, with 3 bases of the junction left unmatched. There are 16 residues in the CDR3. Germline CDR1 reads KGHSH; CDR2 reads LQKENI. CDR3 nucleotide sequence: TGTGCCAGCTCACGAACTAGCGGGGGTTCCTACAATGAGCAGTTCTTC. Translated: CASSRTSGGSYNEQFF. Using reference TRBV18 and TRBJ2-1 for the parts outside the CDR3, the full variable domain is NAGVMQNPRHLVRRRGQEARLRCSPMKGHSHVYWYRQLPEEGLKFMVYLQKENIIDESGMPKERFSAEFPKEGPSILRIQQVVRGDSAAYFCASSRTSGGSYNEQFFGPGTRLTVL.

This clone has more than one count but fewer than ten. The chain uses TRBV5-8 and TRBJ2-7; TRBD2 is a possible D gene (5 bases). Deletions cut 2 bases from V and 10 bases from J, with 13 bases between. CDR1 is SGHTS, CDR2 YDEGEE, per germline. The CDR3 consists of 12 residues. The CDR3 nucleotides are TGTGCCAGCAGCTTTAGGGCGGGTCTACAGTACTTC. It translates to CASSFRAGLQYF.

The chain combines TRBV6-1 with TRBJ2-5; a possible D gene is TRBD1 (5 bases). Germline loops: CDR1 MNHNS, CDR2 SASEGT. The V end lost 7 bases, the J end lost 4 bases, and 13 bases lay between the germline ends. The CDR3 consists of 13 residues. This CDR3 reads CASTAPGIETQYF. The CDR3 DNA sequence: TGTGCCAGCACCGCCCCAGGGATAGAGACCCAGTACTTC.

DNA of the CDR3: TGTGCCAGTAGTTCCAGGACAGATAGCAATCAGCCCCAGCATTTT. This gives the protein CASSSRTDSNQPQHF. V is TRBV19 and J is TRBJ1-5; possibly TRBD1 for D (6 bases). Germline V CDR1 and CDR2: LNHDA, SQIVND (reference sequence). CDR3 size: 15 residues. The ends were cut back, 5 bases at V and 0 bases at J, with 11 bases in the middle.

Only a few counts were recorded for this clone. The chain is built from TRBV25-1 and TRBJ1-2; 7 nucleotides align to TRBD1. Trimming cost V 4 bases and J 2 bases; bases outside gene matches: 7. This CDR3 comprises 15 residues. CDR1 and CDR2 from the germline V gene are MGHDK and SYGVNS. The CDR3 spells CASSGPGTVNYGYTF. DNA of the CDR3: TGTGCCAGCAGTGGCCCCGGGACAGTGAACTATGGCTACACCTTC.